The 14 T cell receptor beta chains listed next were all sequenced from one sample in a study of radiotherapy plus CTLA-4 blockade in lung cancer. The assay was immunoSEQ multiplex PCR, and TCRdb's table has in-frame clones only and misses some. This table has around 44,000 clones, around 77% appearing once. The sequenced sample was peripheral blood, obtained from a patient treated with radiotherapy plus ipilimumab. Source of these receptors: a human donor with non-small cell lung cancer whose response to radiotherapy plus ipilimumab could not be evaluated.

This chain uses TRBV19 with TRBJ2-3; 13 bases are shared with TRBD2. This CDR3 spans 18 amino acids. V trimming: 3 bases; J trimming: 2 bases; junction bases outside the gene matches: 8. The germline gives CDR1 LNHDA, CDR2 SQIVND (reference sequence). The CDR3 spells CASSMPGLAGATTDTQYF. The CDR3 nucleotides read TGTGCCAGTAGTATGCCTGGACTAGCGGGAGCTACCACAGATACGCAGTATTTT. The variable domain in full, with the rest retrieved from reference TRBV19 and TRBJ2-3, is DGGITQSPKYLFRKEGQNVTLSCEQNLNHDAMYWYRQDPGQGLRLIYYSQIVNDFQKGDIAEGYSVSREKKESFPLTVTSAQKNPTAFYLCASSMPGLAGATTDTQYFGPGTRLTVL.

This clone showed up just a few times. The same CDR3 is also encoded by other DNA sequences in this sample. V is TRBV19 and J is TRBJ1-4, with TRBD1 identical over 9 bases. This CDR3 region has 13 residues. Germline CDR1 is LNHDA and CDR2 is SQIVND (reference sequence). V trimming: 6 bases; J trimming: 4 bases; junction bases outside the gene matches: 0. The CDR3 DNA follows: TGTGCCAGTAGGGACAGGGGTAATGAAAAACTGTTTTTT. As protein: CASRDRGNEKLFF. Full variable domain (missing parts from reference TRBV19 and TRBJ1-4): DGGITQSPKYLFRKEGQNVTLSCEQNLNHDAMYWYRQDPGQGLRLIYYSQIVNDFQKGDIAEGYSVSREKKESFPLTVTSAQKNPTAFYLCASRDRGNEKLFFGSGTQLSVL.

The rearrangement links TRBV5-1 to TRBJ2-5; possibly TRBD2 for D (7 bases). CDR3 length: 14 residues. Per germline, CDR1 SGHRS and CDR2 YFSETQ. Trimming shortened V by 3 bases and J by 5 bases, and 14 bases separated the two germline ends. CDR3 region: CASSSLAGAETQYF. In DNA form, the CDR3 reads TGCGCCAGCAGCTCACTCGCGGGGGCGGAGACCCAGTACTTC. Full variable domain (outside the CDR3, taken from reference TRBV5-1 and TRBJ2-5): KAGVTQTPRYLIKTRGQQVTLSCSPISGHRSVSWYQQTPGQGLQFLFEYFSETQRNKGNFPGRFSGRQFSNSRSEMNVSTLELGDSALYLCASSSLAGAETQYFGPGTRLLVL.

This chain uses TRBV28 with TRBJ2-7; the match to TRBD1 covers 10 bases. Germline V gives CDR1 MDHEN, CDR2 SYDVKM. V was pared by 7 bases and J by 2 bases, with 5 bases of the junction left unmatched. The CDR3 sequence is 14 residues long. The CDR3 DNA reads as TGTGCCAGCACCTCCGGGACAGGGGCCTACGAGCAGTACTTC. As protein: CASTSGTGAYEQYF.

The chain combines TRBV5-4 with TRBJ2-6; unclear D gene. CDR1 is SGHNT, CDR2 YYREEE, per germline (reference sequence). V lost 7 bases to trimming and J lost 0 bases, with 5 bases between them. The CDR3 is 13 residues long. CDR3 nucleotides: TGTGCCAGCCTCTTCTCTGGGGCCAACGTCCTGACTTTC. Translation: CASLFSGANVLTF.

This clone has just a few counts. This chain connects TRBV19 to TRBJ2-7; D is possibly TRBD1 (5 bases). Trimming took 2 bases from V and 0 from J, leaving 11 bases between them. CDR3 length: 15 amino acids. Per germline, CDR1 LNHDA and CDR2 SQIVND (reference sequence). The CDR3 reads CASSIPQGSSYEQYF. CDR3 DNA: TGTGCCAGTAGTATACCCCAGGGATCCTCCTACGAGCAGTACTTC.

This clone was seen a few times. The V call is TRBV18, the J call TRBJ1-5; 7 positions match TRBD1. The junction had 8 bases not matched to a gene; V was cut back by 6 bases and J by 0 bases. The CDR3 spans 16 residues. Germline V gene sequence: CDR1 KGHSH, CDR2 LQKENI. CDR3 coding DNA: TGTGCCAGCTCTACCAAGGGACAGCTTAGCAATCAGCCCCAGCATTTT. This translates into CASSTKGQLSNQPQHF.

The chain uses TRBV15 and TRBJ2-6; 8 bases are a match to TRBD1. CDR1 and CDR2 (germline): LNHNV, YYDKDF (reference sequence). V was pared by 7 bases and J by 0 bases, with 8 bases of the junction left unmatched. The CDR3 sequence is 17 residues long. The CDR3 loop is CATTTGGISSGANVLTF. The CDR3 nucleotides read TGTGCCACCACCACAGGGGGAATTAGCTCTGGGGCCAACGTCCTGACTTTC.

This clone turned up a few times. This chain uses TRBV4-2 with TRBJ2-5; D might be TRBD1 (5 bases). The end of the DNA aligns better with TRBJ2-7, so the J call may be wrong. CDR3 length: 14 amino acids. The germline gives CDR1 LGHNA, CDR2 YNFKEQ. The CDR3 region is CASSQSRDFYEQYF. For the CDR3, the DNA is TGTGCCAGCAGCCAGAGCAGGGATTTCTACGAGCAGTACTTC.

The chain is built from TRBV5-1 and TRBJ2-2; D call uncertain. CDR1 is SGHRS, CDR2 YFSETQ, per germline. CDR3 length: 15 amino acids. The V gene lost 0 bases and the J gene lost 4 bases, with 10 bases spanning the gap. The chain's CDR3 is CASSLAQVGTGELFF. CDR3 DNA: TGCGCCAGCAGCTTGGCCCAGGTTGGCACCGGGGAGCTGTTTTTT.

The chain uses TRBV9 and TRBJ2-5, with 8 bases aligning to TRBD2. The J call may be faulty, since TRBJ2-7 better matches the DNA end. The CDR3 consists of 15 residues. From germline, CDR1 is SGDLS and CDR2 YYNGEE. The CDR3 bases are TGTGCCAGCAGCGTAGGTAGCGGGGTCGTCTACGAGCAGTACTTC. As protein: CASSVGSGVVYEQYF.

The table lists this clone with a few counts. The gene calls are TRBV11-3 and TRBJ2-1, with 7 bases matching TRBD2. After removal of 1 base from V and 4 bases from J, the junction contained 13 bases not matched to a gene. Germline lookup yields CDR1 SGHNT and CDR2 YENEEA. This CDR3 comprises 18 residues. The DNA for the CDR3 is TGTGCCAGCAGCTTAGGGTACGGCGGACTAGTATCTTACAATGAGCAGTTCTTC. Its translation: CASSLGYGGLVSYNEQFF.

The CDR3 loop is CASSLAIGIEIDEQFF. Written as DNA, the CDR3 is TGTGCCAGCAGCTTGGCCATCGGGATAGAGATTGATGAGCAGTTCTTC. This sequence joins TRBV5-6 and TRBJ2-1; D is possibly TRBD2 (5 bases). Germline V gene data show CDR1 as SGHDT and CDR2 as YYEEEE. Trimming pared 0 bases from V and 8 bases from J, leaving 18 bases between. The CDR3 consists of 16 residues.

As regards this clone: Other DNA sequences in the sample encode the same CDR3. The V and J genes are TRBV18 and TRBJ2-7, with 9 bases identical to TRBD1. Trimming cost V 3 bases and J 3 bases; bases outside gene matches: 6. Germline-derived CDR1 and CDR2 are KGHSH and LQKENI. The CDR3 loop spans 15 amino acids. This CDR3 is CASSPPGQGRYEQYF. CDR3 nucleotides: TGTGCCAGCTCACCCCCGGGACAGGGACGCTACGAGCAGTACTTC.